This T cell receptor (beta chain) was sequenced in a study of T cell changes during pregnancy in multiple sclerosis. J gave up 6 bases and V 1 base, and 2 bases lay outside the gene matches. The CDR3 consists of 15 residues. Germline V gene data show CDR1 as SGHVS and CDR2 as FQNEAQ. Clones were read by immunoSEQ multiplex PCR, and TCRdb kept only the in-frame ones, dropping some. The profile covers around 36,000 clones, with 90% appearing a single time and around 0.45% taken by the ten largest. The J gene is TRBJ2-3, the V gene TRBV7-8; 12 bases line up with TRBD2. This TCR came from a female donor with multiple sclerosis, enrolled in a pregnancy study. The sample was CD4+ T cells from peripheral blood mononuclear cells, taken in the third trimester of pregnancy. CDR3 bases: TGTGCCAGCAGCTTAGGACTAGCGGGAGTTGATACGCAGTATTTT. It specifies CASSLGLAGVDTQYF.